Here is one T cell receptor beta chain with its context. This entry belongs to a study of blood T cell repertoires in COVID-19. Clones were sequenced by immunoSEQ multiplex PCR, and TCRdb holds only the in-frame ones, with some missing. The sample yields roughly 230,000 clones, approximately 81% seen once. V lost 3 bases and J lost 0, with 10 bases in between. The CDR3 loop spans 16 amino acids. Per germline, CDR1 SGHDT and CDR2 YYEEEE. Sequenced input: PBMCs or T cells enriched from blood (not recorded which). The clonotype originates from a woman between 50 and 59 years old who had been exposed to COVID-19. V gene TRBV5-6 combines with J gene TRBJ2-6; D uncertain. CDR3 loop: CASSWPHGSGANVLTF. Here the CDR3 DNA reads TGTGCCAGCAGCTGGCCACATGGCTCTGGGGCCAACGTCCTGACTTTC.